The clone carrying this T cell receptor beta chain was detected only once. Its antigen remains unknown. Some clones are missing from TCRdb's copy, which holds only in-frame ones; the method was immunoSEQ multiplex PCR. This table holds some 1,100,000 clones, about four fifths found once. These data originate in a study of shared clonotypes between healthy human individuals. Trimming shortened V by 5 bases and J by 3 bases, and 15 bases separated the two germline ends. Germline CDR1 reads SGHDT; CDR2 reads YYEEEE. CDR3 length equals 15 residues. There were no recent acute infections or vaccinations among the donors, who were healthy HIV-negative adults. Study-wide points: Larger richness was generally estimated for naive than memory subsets.

This clonotype originated in a man between 18 and 35 years old in good health. Some clones in this sample may be carry-over from other donors' samples. Material: memory CD4+ T cells from PBMCs. The subset denotes: CD45RA-negative fraction. V usage is TRBV5-6 and J usage is TRBJ2-1; D may be TRBD1 or TRBD2 (5 bases each). The CDR3 loop reads CASRLGPAVYNEQFF. CDR3 coding DNA: TGTGCCAGCAGACTGGGACCAGCAGTCTACAATGAGCAGTTCTTC.